This TCR beta chain derives from a study of T cells in Graves' hyperthyroidism and ophthalmopathy (dated by TCRdb to the late 2010s). In the study overall: Peripheral blood was sampled at the time of initial diagnosis, prior to any treatment. Following sampling, methimazole starting at 30 mg daily was given to hyperthyroidism patients, and high-dose intravenous methylprednisolone was given to ophthalmopathy patients. In addition, the study compared T-cell repertoires in thyroid tissue and in blood from six Graves' hyperthyroidism patients. The roughly 100 discovery patients were randomly divided into training and test sets at a 7:3 ratio. Prospective prediction of ophthalmopathy was tested in an independent validation cohort of 18 to 20 hyperthyroidism patients and approximately 17 patients who later progressed to ophthalmopathy. A discovery cohort of about a hundred patients, 43 with Graves' ophthalmopathy and over 55 with stable Graves' hyperthyroidism, was used to find distinguishing TCR V-J signatures. The paper describes TCR Vbeta CDR3 sequencing of roughly 130 peripheral blood samples, made up of some 42 ophthalmopathy patients, 70 to 75 hyperthyroidism patients and 17 progressor patients. Results the study describes overall, beyond this receptor: Ophthalmopathy was separated from stable hyperthyroidism by a 13 V-J signature model, with approximately 85% sensitivity and about 81% specificity obtained in cross-validation and 80%/75% obtained in testing. Blood samples also contained most of the expanded thyroid clonotypes (frequency above 0.001), which suggests that blood repertoires may reflect thyroid immune responses. In validation, progression to ophthalmopathy was predicted by the model with nearly 71% sensitivity and roughly 72% specificity, a median of about 6 months before onset. No statistical method was used to fix the sample size in advance, and group allocation was not hidden from the investigators.

Amplification of TCR beta CDR3 regions was carried out from RNA transcripts. The first round of RT-PCR for the TCR CDR3 was performed with the HTBI primer set and the Qiagen OneStep RT-PCR kit. The libraries were constructed in a second round of multiplex PCR and then size-selected and purified. Paired-end sequencing of the libraries was performed with 100 bp reads on an Illumina HiSeq2000. In the original analysis: Raw data were processed with SOAPnuke, discarding reads with adapters, uncalled bases, mean Phred below 15, or no exact constant-primer or identifier match. High-quality paired reads were merged with COPE v1.2.5, and unique nucleotide sequences were defined as clonotypes. MiTCR v1.1 was used to align the clonotypes against IMGT TRBV, TRBD and TRBJ reference segments. Only V-J combinations with frequency above 0.0001, covering about 99% of repertoires, were analysed. The TCS score was defined as F50 (clonal expansion) divided by E x V (chaos), with BLOSUM62-based TCRdist calculated between CDR3 peptides within each V-J. Welch's t-statistics and random forest reduced 500 to 550 V-J features to about 12, which were used in a naive Bayes classifier (R e1071). TCRdb passed the public sequencing reads through fastp at Q25 and MiXCR, retaining productive beta sequences. Each entry is one CDR3 protein sequence, shown with its most common DNA and genes. The V and J calls, along with clone size, are taken from TCRdb and not from the paper's own processing. The sample table lists a few hundred thousand distinct CDR3 sequences, nearly 15% of them with a count of one. About 20% of the sample belongs to the ten largest clones.

CDR1 and CDR2 are drawn from the germline V gene: SGHAT, FQNNGV. From its cysteine to its phenylalanine, the CDR3 spans 15 amino acids. Left in the record is the CDR3 DNA by itself, 45 bases read in frame from the first base. V is clipped by 5 bases and J by 4 bases, and the sequence between their germline boundaries is 18 bases long. This clonotype was found a few times. Its antigen has not been determined. One base away there is no much larger clone; base qualities are not given. Ophthalmopathy patients had moderately to severely active disease, with a Clinical Activity Score of 3 or more, a NOSPECS grade of 4 or more, and a disease duration of less than 3 months. The study excluded patients with uncontrolled infections, other autoimmune diseases, pregnancy or lactation. Diagnoses were based on clinical symptoms, serum thyroxine and TRAb, thyroid ultrasound and orbital computed tomography. PBMCs were isolated from 10 ml of fresh peripheral blood by Ficoll-Paque density gradient centrifugation. Total RNA was extracted using Trizol reagent, and RNA quality was assessed on an Agilent 2100 Bioanalyzer.

The receptor chain draws on TRBV11-2 and TRBJ2-7; matching of 6 bases hints at TRBD1 as the D gene. The receptor was isolated from a woman in her sixties or seventies with Graves' ophthalmopathy. The material sequenced was blood. The CDR3 in this case is CASSLTWDITYEQYF. The DNA is as follows: TGTGCCAGCAGCCTAACCTGGGACATTACATACGAGCAGTACTTC. Reference TRBV11-2 and TRBJ2-7 genes cover what lies past the CDR3, so the full variable domain is EAGVAQSPRYKIIEKRQSVAFWCNPISGHATLYWYQQILGQGPKLLIQFQNNGVVDDSQLPKDRFSAERLKGVDSTLKIQPAKLEDSAVYLCASSLTWDITYEQYFGPGTRLTVT.